These 9 T cell receptor beta chains share one sample of origin, sequenced in a study of Graves' ophthalmopathy and Graves' hyperthyroidism (dated by TCRdb to 2017 to 2018). Sequencing relied on an Illumina HiSeq 2000. For repertoire sequencing, TCR beta CDR3 regions were amplified from RNA transcripts. A first-round RT-PCR used HTBI primers with the Qiagen OneStep RT-PCR kit, followed by a second-round multiplex PCR, size selection and purification. TCRdb reprocessed the public reads (quality trimming at Q25 with fastp, clone calling with MiXCR) and kept in-frame beta chains. All rows with the same CDR3 protein become a single entry with the most common DNA and genes. A total of about 500,000 distinct CDR3 sequences appear in this sample, approximately 15% of them only once. In total, the top ten clones hold about 9.4% of the sample. The source material was blood. Receptors originate from a woman in her 30s with Graves' ophthalmopathy. Donor details come from another sample of the same person, matched by shared clones.

This clonotype was detected many times. The chain employs TRBV15 and TRBJ2-5; D gene uncertain. Germline loops: CDR1 LNHNV, CDR2 YYDKDF (reference sequence). This CDR3 contains 12 residues. Trimming took 2 bases from V and 4 from J, leaving 5 bases between them. The CDR3 spells CATSRTAETQYF. DNA for the CDR3: TGTGCCACCAGCAGAACAGCAGAGACCCAGTACTTC. Drawing the rest from reference TRBV15 and TRBJ2-5, the complete variable domain is DAMVIQNPRYQVTQFGKPVTLSCSQTLNHNVMYWYQQKSSQAPKLLFHYYDKDFNNEADTPDNFQSRRPNTSFCFLDIRSPGLGDTAMYLCATSRTAETQYFGPGTRLLVL.

The chain carries TRBV30 and TRBJ2-7; unclear D gene. CDR1 and CDR2 from the germline V gene are GTSNPN and SVGIG (reference sequence). The V and J ends lost 5 bases and 1 base respectively, with 12 bases between them. The CDR3 totals 13 residues. This CDR3 reads CAWSLSASYEQYF. For the CDR3, the DNA is TGTGCCTGGTCGCTCAGTGCGTCCTACGAGCAGTACTTC.

This clonotype appeared many times. V gene TRBV3-1 combines with J gene TRBJ2-5; D gene uncertain. Germline V gives CDR1 LGHDT, CDR2 YNNKEL (reference sequence). Between the trimmed V and J ends, which lost 3 bases and 6 bases, there was a span of 8 bases. The CDR3 totals 12 residues. The CDR3 DNA follows: TGTGCCAGCAGCCACGCCGGAAAGACCCAGTACTTC. Protein: CASSHAGKTQYF.

V and J are TRBV3-1 and TRBJ2-5, with 13 nucleotides matching TRBD2. The germline V gene has CDR1 LGHDT and CDR2 YNNKEL (reference sequence). The CDR3 runs 17 residues. J gave up 6 bases and V 3 bases, and 10 bases lay outside the gene matches. The CDR3 sequence is CASSQVLLAGGVKTQYF. The CDR3 bases are TGTGCCAGCAGCCAGGTGTTACTAGCGGGGGGGGTCAAGACCCAGTACTTC.

This chain uses TRBV2 with TRBJ2-7, with a possible D match to TRBD2 (6 bases). Trimming shortened V by 10 bases and J by 3 bases, and 25 bases separated the two germline ends. In germline, CDR1 is SNHLY, CDR2 FYNNEI. The CDR3 loop spans 16 amino acids. This CDR3 reads CAIESRREEAIYEQYF. CDR3 nucleotide sequence: TGTGCCATAGAGAGCAGGCGGGAAGAGGCGATCTACGAGCAGTACTTC.

This clonotype was picked up many times. This chain connects TRBV20-1 to TRBJ2-5; D is unresolved. CDR3 length: 12 amino acids. V lost 3 bases and J 2 bases, leaving 7 bases between the germline ends. Germline assignment: CDR1 DFQATT and CDR2 SNEGSKA (reference sequence). CDR3 residues: CSARERQETQYF. CDR3 in DNA: TGCAGTGCTAGGGAGCGACAAGAGACCCAGTACTTC.

This clonotype has at least ten counts. This rearrangement joins TRBV9 to TRBJ1-2; D is unclear. Trimming took off 4 bases at V and 5 bases at J, with 15 bases between the two ends. Germline V lookup: CDR1 SGDLS, CDR2 YYNGEE. The CDR3 has 14 amino acids. The DNA of the CDR3 is TGTGCCAGCAGCTCCAATCAGGTCCTGTATGGCTACACCTTC. This sequence encodes CASSSNQVLYGYTF.

This clonotype was seen a handful of times. The chain is built from TRBV3-1 and TRBJ2-7; 15 positions agree with TRBD2. The V and J ends lost 4 bases and 7 bases, in that order; junction bases with no gene match: 8. This CDR3 comprises 16 residues. CDR1 and CDR2 from the germline V gene are LGHDT and YNNKEL (reference sequence). The CDR3 loop is CASSPPGLAGGGEQYF. In DNA form, the CDR3 reads TGTGCCAGCAGCCCCCCGGGACTAGCGGGAGGCGGGGAGCAGTACTTC.

This clonotype was observed at least ten times. This rearrangement joins TRBV2 to TRBJ1-3; TRBD1 might be the D (5 bases). This CDR3 has 14 amino acids. CDR1 and CDR2 (germline): SNHLY, FYNNEI. V dropped 8 bases and J dropped 0 bases, with 11 bases sitting between them. The CDR3 DNA is TGTGCCAGCCGCGGGGGTTCCTCTGGAAACACCATATATTTT. This gives the protein CASRGGSSGNTIYF.